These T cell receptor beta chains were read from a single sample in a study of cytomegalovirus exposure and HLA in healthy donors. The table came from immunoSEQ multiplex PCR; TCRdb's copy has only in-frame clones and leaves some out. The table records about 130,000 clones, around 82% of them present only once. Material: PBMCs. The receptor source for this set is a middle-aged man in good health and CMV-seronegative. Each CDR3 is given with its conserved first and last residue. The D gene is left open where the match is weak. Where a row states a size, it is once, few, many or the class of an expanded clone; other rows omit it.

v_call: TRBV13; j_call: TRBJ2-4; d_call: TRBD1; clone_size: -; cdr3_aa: CASSILPTGGSFIAKNIQYF; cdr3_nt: TGTGCCAGCAGCATACTCCCGACAGGGGGGTCCTTTATAGCCAAAAACATTCAGTACTTC
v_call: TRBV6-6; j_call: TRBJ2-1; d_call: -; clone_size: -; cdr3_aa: CASGLAGNEQFF; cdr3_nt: TGTGCCAGCGGATTAGCCGGGAATGAGCAGTTCTTC
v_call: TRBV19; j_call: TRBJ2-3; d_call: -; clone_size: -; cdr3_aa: CASSPGQPNPTDTQYF; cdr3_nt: TGTGCCAGTAGTCCCGGACAGCCGAACCCCACAGATACGCAGTATTTT
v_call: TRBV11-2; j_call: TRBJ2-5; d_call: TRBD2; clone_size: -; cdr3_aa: CASRSSGSGETQYF; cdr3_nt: TGTGCCAGCAGGTCAAGCGGGAGTGGTGAGACCCAGTACTTC
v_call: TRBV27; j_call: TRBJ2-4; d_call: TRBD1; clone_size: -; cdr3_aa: CASSPGTGRNIQYF; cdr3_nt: TGTGCCAGCAGTCCGGGGACAGGTAGAAACATTCAGTACTTC
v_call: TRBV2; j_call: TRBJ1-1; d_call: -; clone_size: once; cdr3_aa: CASSEALGVAEAFF; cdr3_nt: TGTGCCAGCAGTGAAGCGCTCGGGGTCGCTGAAGCTTTCTTT
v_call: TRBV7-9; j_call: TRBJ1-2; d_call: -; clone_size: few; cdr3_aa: CSSSLQNYGYTF; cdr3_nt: TGTTCCAGCAGCTTACAGAACTATGGCTACACCTTC
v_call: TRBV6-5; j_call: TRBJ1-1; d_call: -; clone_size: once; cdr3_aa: CASSLWENAEAFF; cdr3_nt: TGTGCCAGCAGTTTGTGGGAGAACGCTGAAGCTTTCTTT
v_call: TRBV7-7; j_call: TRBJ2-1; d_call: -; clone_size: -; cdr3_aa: CASSLGGNINEQFF; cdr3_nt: TGTGCTAGCAGCTTGGGCGGGAATATTAATGAGCAGTTCTTC
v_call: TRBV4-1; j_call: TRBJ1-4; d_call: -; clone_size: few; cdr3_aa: CASSLAGATNEKLFF; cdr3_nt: TGCGCCAGCAGCCTGGCAGGGGCAACTAATGAAAAACTGTTTTTT
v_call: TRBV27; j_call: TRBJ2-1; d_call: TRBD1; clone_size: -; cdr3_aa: CASSLFLLGTGGNEQFF; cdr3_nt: TGTGCCAGCAGTTTATTTCTCCTCGGGACAGGGGGCAATGAGCAGTTCTTC
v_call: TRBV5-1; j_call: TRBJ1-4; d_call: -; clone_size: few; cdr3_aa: CASSLTGGDEKLFF; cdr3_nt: TGCGCCAGCAGCTTGACGGGGGGCGATGAAAAACTGTTTTTT
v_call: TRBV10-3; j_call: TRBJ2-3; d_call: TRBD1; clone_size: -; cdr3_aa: CAISSSTGGKPSTDTQYF; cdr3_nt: TGTGCCATCAGTTCGAGTACAGGGGGAAAGCCAAGCACAGATACGCAGTATTTT
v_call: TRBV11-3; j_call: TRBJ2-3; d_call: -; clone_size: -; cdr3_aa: CASSRTASTDTQYF; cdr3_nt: TGTGCCAGCAGCCGGACAGCTAGCACAGATACGCAGTATTTT
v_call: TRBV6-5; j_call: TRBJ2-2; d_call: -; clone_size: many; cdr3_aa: CASRRTGLGAGELFF; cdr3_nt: TGTGCCAGCAGACGAACAGGGTTAGGGGCCGGGGAGCTGTTTTTT
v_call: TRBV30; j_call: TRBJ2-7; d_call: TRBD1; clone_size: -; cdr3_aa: CAWSKPPDRESPYEQYF; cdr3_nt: TGTGCCTGGAGTAAACCCCCGGACAGGGAGTCTCCCTACGAGCAGTACTTC
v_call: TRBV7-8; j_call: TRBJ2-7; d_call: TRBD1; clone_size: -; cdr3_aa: CASSLGDRYEQYF; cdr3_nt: TGTGCCAGCAGCTTAGGGGACAGGTACGAGCAGTACTTC
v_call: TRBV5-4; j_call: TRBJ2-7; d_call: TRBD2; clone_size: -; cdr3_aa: CASSLTRTSGLSYEQYF; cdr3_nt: TGTGCCAGCAGCTTGACCCGGACTAGCGGGTTGTCCTACGAGCAGTACTTC
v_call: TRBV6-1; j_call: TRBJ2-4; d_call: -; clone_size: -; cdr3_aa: CASSGQGGDIQYF; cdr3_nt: TGTGCCAGCAGTGGCCAGGGTGGGGACATTCAGTACTTC
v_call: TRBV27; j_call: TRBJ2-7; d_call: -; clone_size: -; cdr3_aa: CATQRDSNSYEQYF; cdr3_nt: TGTGCCACCCAGAGGGACTCGAACTCCTACGAGCAGTACTTC
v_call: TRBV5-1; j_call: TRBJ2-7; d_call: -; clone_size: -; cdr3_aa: CASSPGDRSYEQYF; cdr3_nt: TGCGCCAGCAGCCCGGGGGACAGATCCTACGAGCAGTACTTC
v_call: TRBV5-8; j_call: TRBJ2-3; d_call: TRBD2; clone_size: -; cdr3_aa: CASSFGLAGGDTQYF; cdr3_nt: TGTGCCAGCAGCTTTGGACTAGCGGGGGGAGATACGCAGTATTTT
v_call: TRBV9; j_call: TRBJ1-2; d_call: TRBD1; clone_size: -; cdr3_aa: CASSPSRTGDYGYTF; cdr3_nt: TGTGCCAGCAGCCCTTCAAGGACAGGGGACTATGGCTACACCTTC